This record covers a single T cell receptor beta chain. The sample is drawn from a study of CD8+ T cells in alopecia areata. As the sequencing template, cDNA was produced by extracting RNA and reverse transcribing it. Repertoires were generated with immunoSEQ multiplex PCR, while TCRdb's copy carries only in-frame clones and drops some. The top ten clones hold around 5.7% of a sample with 120,000 or so clones, roughly 57% of them seen once. Regarding treatment: oral pan-JAK inhibitor, 5-10 mg twice daily. The receptor's source is a human donor with alopecia areata. Sequenced here: CD4+ T cells sorted from blood, sampled at week 4, from a patient treated with tofacitinib.

The CDR3 sequence: CASSLRSATNEKLFF. The CDR3 nucleotides are TGTGCCAGCAGCCTAAGGAGTGCAACTAATGAAAAACTGTTTTTT. The rearrangement links TRBV27 to TRBJ1-4; D not resolved. The germline gives CDR1 MNHEY, CDR2 SMNVEV (reference sequence). The length of the CDR3 is 15 residues. Trimming pared 6 bases from V and 0 bases from J, leaving 11 bases between.